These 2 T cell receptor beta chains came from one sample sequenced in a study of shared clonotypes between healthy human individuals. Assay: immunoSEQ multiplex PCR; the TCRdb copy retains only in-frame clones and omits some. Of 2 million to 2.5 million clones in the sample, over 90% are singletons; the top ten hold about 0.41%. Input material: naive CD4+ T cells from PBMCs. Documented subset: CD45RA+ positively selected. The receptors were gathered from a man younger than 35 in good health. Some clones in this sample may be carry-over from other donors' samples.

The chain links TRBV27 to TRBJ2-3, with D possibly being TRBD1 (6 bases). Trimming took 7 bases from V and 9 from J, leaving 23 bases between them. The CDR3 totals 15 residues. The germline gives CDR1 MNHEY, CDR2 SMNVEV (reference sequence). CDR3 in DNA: TGTGCCAGCAACAAGTCGGGAACCCAGGGGAAGACGCAGTATTTT. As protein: CASNKSGTQGKTQYF.

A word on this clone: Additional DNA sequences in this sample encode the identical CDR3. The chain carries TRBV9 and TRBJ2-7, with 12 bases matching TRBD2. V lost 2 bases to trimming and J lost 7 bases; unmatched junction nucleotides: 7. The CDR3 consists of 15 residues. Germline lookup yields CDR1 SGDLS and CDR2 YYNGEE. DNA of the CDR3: TGTGCCAGCAGCGTTCTAGCGGGAGGGCCGGGGGAGCAGTACTTC. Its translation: CASSVLAGGPGEQYF.